The rows below give T cell receptor beta chains drawn from one sample of a study of cytomegalovirus exposure and HLA in healthy donors. The repertoire was sequenced with immunoSEQ multiplex PCR; TCRdb's copy has only in-frame clones and lacks some. This sample has tens of thousands of clones, with 76% found just once. The sequenced sample was PBMCs. The receptors shown here come from a male donor in good health and CMV-seronegative. The CDR3 runs from the conserved cysteine through the conserved F or W. D genes are given only for firm matches. Size is omitted from some rows. Given values are once, few, many or a class for expanded clones.

V gene: TRBV6-5
D gene: NA
J gene: TRBJ1-2
clone size: NA
CDR3 protein: CASSYSTGRYGYTF
CDR3 DNA: TGTGCCAGCAGTTACTCTACAGGGCGATATGGCTACACCTTC

V gene: TRBV5-1
D gene: TRBD1
J gene: TRBJ1-1
clone size: NA
CDR3 protein: CASSYGTGSMNTEAFF
CDR3 DNA: TGCGCCAGCAGCTACGGGACAGGGTCAATGAACACTGAAGCTTTCTTT

V gene: TRBV4-3
D gene: NA
J gene: TRBJ2-2
clone size: NA
CDR3 protein: CASSQITPDTGELFF
CDR3 DNA: TGCGCCAGCAGCCAAATTACCCCAGACACCGGGGAGCTGTTTTTT

V gene: TRBV9
D gene: TRBD2
J gene: TRBJ2-2
clone size: NA
CDR3 protein: CASSVDGLAGSWGGELFF
CDR3 DNA: TGTGCCAGCAGCGTAGATGGACTAGCGGGAAGTTGGGGCGGGGAGCTGTTTTTT

V gene: TRBV2
D gene: TRBD2
J gene: TRBJ2-1
clone size: NA
CDR3 protein: CASSPSGTSGGNEQFF
CDR3 DNA: TGTGCCAGCAGCCCCTCCGGGACTAGCGGGGGTAATGAGCAGTTCTTC

V gene: TRBV4-3
D gene: NA
J gene: TRBJ2-1
clone size: medium-sized
CDR3 protein: CASSQDSDEQFF
CDR3 DNA: TGCGCCAGCAGCCAAGATTCAGATGAGCAGTTCTTC

V gene: TRBV21-1
D gene: NA
J gene: TRBJ2-7
clone size: NA
CDR3 protein: CASSKRQGRPSEQYF
CDR3 DNA: TGTGCCAGCAGCAAACGACAGGGGCGGCCTAGTGAGCAGTACTTC

V gene: TRBV5-8
D gene: TRBD1
J gene: TRBJ1-4
clone size: NA
CDR3 protein: CASSGGTGSNEKLFF
CDR3 DNA: TGTGCCAGCAGCGGCGGGACAGGCTCTAATGAAAAACTGTTTTTT

V gene: TRBV25-1
D gene: NA
J gene: TRBJ1-5
clone size: NA
CDR3 protein: CASRGTINQPQHF
CDR3 DNA: TGTGCCAGCCGGGGGACCATCAATCAGCCCCAGCATTTT

V gene: TRBV5-1
D gene: NA
J gene: TRBJ2-5
clone size: NA
CDR3 protein: CASSLFGLGGQETQYF
CDR3 DNA: TGCGCCAGCAGCTTGTTTGGGTTAGGGGGCCAAGAGACCCAGTACTTC

V gene: TRBV4-3
D gene: TRBD2
J gene: TRBJ2-3
clone size: NA
CDR3 protein: CASSQDLASGSDTQYF
CDR3 DNA: TGCGCCAGCAGCCAAGATCTTGCTAGCGGGAGTGATACGCAGTATTTT

V gene: TRBV28
D gene: TRBD1
J gene: TRBJ1-5
clone size: NA
CDR3 protein: CASSSGGSGQPQHF
CDR3 DNA: TGTGCCAGCAGTTCAGGGGGCTCGGGACAGCCCCAGCATTTT

V gene: TRBV28
D gene: TRBD2
J gene: TRBJ2-7
clone size: NA
CDR3 protein: CASSSPRGGLYEQYF
CDR3 DNA: TGTGCCAGCAGCTCGCCGCGGGGGGGGTTATACGAGCAGTACTTC

V gene: TRBV9
D gene: TRBD2
J gene: TRBJ2-3
clone size: few
CDR3 protein: CASSVADTGGTDTQYF
CDR3 DNA: TGTGCCAGCAGCGTAGCCGATACGGGAGGGACAGATACGCAGTATTTT

V gene: TRBV11-2
D gene: TRBD1
J gene: TRBJ2-3
clone size: NA
CDR3 protein: CASSYRGGTDTQYF
CDR3 DNA: TGTGCCAGCAGCTACAGGGGCGGCACAGATACGCAGTATTTT

V gene: TRBV11-3
D gene: TRBD1
J gene: TRBJ2-7
clone size: once
CDR3 protein: CASSLGRGSYEQYF
CDR3 DNA: TGTGCCAGCAGCTTAGGCAGGGGGTCCTACGAGCAGTACTTC

V gene: TRBV18
D gene: NA
J gene: TRBJ2-7
clone size: few
CDR3 protein: CASSDTPEGLSRQYEQYF
CDR3 DNA: TGTGCCAGCTCAGACACGCCCGAAGGGCTGAGTAGACAGTACGAGCAGTACTTC

V gene: TRBV13
D gene: TRBD1
J gene: TRBJ1-5
clone size: few
CDR3 protein: CASSLQGNQPQHF
CDR3 DNA: TGTGCCAGCAGCCTACAGGGGAATCAGCCCCAGCATTTT

V gene: TRBV5-1
D gene: NA
J gene: TRBJ2-5
clone size: once
CDR3 protein: CASSDSPETQYF
CDR3 DNA: TGCGCCAGCAGCGACTCACCAGAGACCCAGTACTTC

V gene: TRBV5-6
D gene: TRBD1
J gene: TRBJ2-5
clone size: NA
CDR3 protein: CASSLETGVQTQYF
CDR3 DNA: TGTGCCAGCAGCTTAGAAACAGGGGTACAGACCCAGTACTTC

V gene: TRBV10-3
D gene: TRBD1
J gene: TRBJ1-5
clone size: NA
CDR3 protein: CATTGQLNQPQHF
CDR3 DNA: TGTGCCACCACGGGACAGCTCAATCAGCCCCAGCATTTT

V gene: TRBV7-9
D gene: NA
J gene: TRBJ2-3
clone size: NA
CDR3 protein: CASGGTVSGHRADTQYF
CDR3 DNA: TGTGCCAGCGGCGGGACAGTCTCGGGTCACCGGGCAGATACGCAGTATTTT

V gene: TRBV19
D gene: NA
J gene: TRBJ1-1
clone size: NA
CDR3 protein: CASSPTGGMNTEAFF
CDR3 DNA: TGTGCCAGTAGTCCGACGGGGGGCATGAACACTGAAGCTTTCTTT

V gene: TRBV9
D gene: TRBD1
J gene: TRBJ1-4
clone size: once
CDR3 protein: CASTPTDRGDEKLFF
CDR3 DNA: TGTGCCAGCACCCCCACCGACAGGGGGGATGAAAAACTGTTTTTT

V gene: TRBV28
D gene: TRBD1
J gene: TRBJ1-2
clone size: once
CDR3 protein: CASSQTGGYGYTF
CDR3 DNA: TGTGCCAGCAGCCAGACAGGGGGCTATGGCTACACCTTC

V gene: TRBV5-1
D gene: NA
J gene: TRBJ1-5
clone size: NA
CDR3 protein: CASSPTVNQPQHF
CDR3 DNA: TGCGCCAGCAGCCCGACAGTAAATCAGCCCCAGCATTTT

V gene: TRBV6-1
D gene: TRBD2
J gene: TRBJ2-7
clone size: NA
CDR3 protein: CASRGGSDYEQYF
CDR3 DNA: TGTGCCAGCAGGGGAGGGAGCGACTACGAGCAGTACTTC

V gene: TRBV7-8
D gene: NA
J gene: TRBJ2-7
clone size: NA
CDR3 protein: CASSLTSGTNYEQYF
CDR3 DNA: TGTGCCAGCAGCCTAACGTCCGGGACAAACTACGAGCAGTACTTC

V gene: TRBV5-1
D gene: TRBD1
J gene: TRBJ2-2
clone size: few
CDR3 protein: CASDGGQSTGELFF
CDR3 DNA: TGCGCCAGCGATGGGGGACAGTCCACCGGGGAGCTGTTTTTT

V gene: TRBV28
D gene: TRBD1
J gene: TRBJ1-1
clone size: NA
CDR3 protein: CASSPRGQGPNEAFF
CDR3 DNA: TGTGCCAGCAGTCCTAGAGGACAGGGTCCCAATGAAGCTTTCTTT

V gene: TRBV28
D gene: TRBD1
J gene: TRBJ2-7
clone size: NA
CDR3 protein: CASKLTGKTYEQYF
CDR3 DNA: TGTGCCAGCAAACTGACAGGGAAGACCTACGAGCAGTACTTC

V gene: TRBV28
D gene: NA
J gene: TRBJ1-2
clone size: NA
CDR3 protein: CASSSPGGLASGYTF
CDR3 DNA: TGTGCCAGCAGTTCCCCGGGAGGGTTGGCGAGTGGCTACACCTTC

V gene: TRBV27
D gene: NA
J gene: TRBJ2-7
clone size: NA
CDR3 protein: CASSIGTPGGEQYF
CDR3 DNA: TGTGCCAGCAGTATCGGGACTCCTGGGGGGGAGCAGTACTTC

V gene: TRBV5-1
D gene: NA
J gene: TRBJ2-5
clone size: NA
CDR3 protein: CASSSGGTLTQETQYF
CDR3 DNA: TGCGCCAGCAGCTCCGGGGGGACACTTACTCAAGAGACCCAGTACTTC

V gene: TRBV5-1
D gene: NA
J gene: TRBJ2-6
clone size: NA
CDR3 protein: CASSFGGSGANVLTF
CDR3 DNA: TGCGCCAGCAGCTTCGGGGGCTCTGGGGCCAACGTCCTGACTTTC

V gene: TRBV6-6
D gene: TRBD1
J gene: TRBJ1-4
clone size: once
CDR3 protein: CATLVGTVWMNEKLFF
CDR3 DNA: TGTGCCACACTCGTGGGGACAGTATGGATGAATGAAAAACTGTTTTTT

V gene: TRBV4-1
D gene: NA
J gene: TRBJ2-5
clone size: NA
CDR3 protein: CASSQGTGGAAQKYF
CDR3 DNA: TGCGCCAGCAGCCAAGGCACGGGCGGGGCAGCGCAAAAGTACTTC

V gene: TRBV5-1
D gene: NA
J gene: TRBJ2-1
clone size: NA
CDR3 protein: CASSLSGSSYNEQFF
CDR3 DNA: TGCGCCAGCAGCTTAAGCGGCTCCTCTTACAATGAGCAGTTCTTC

V gene: TRBV7-9
D gene: TRBD1
J gene: TRBJ1-4
clone size: NA
CDR3 protein: CASSERTGEKLFF
CDR3 DNA: TGTGCCAGCAGCGAGCGGACAGGGGAGAAACTGTTTTTT